The present T cell receptor beta chain was sequenced within a study of T cells in Graves' hyperthyroidism and ophthalmopathy. RNA transcripts yielded amplified TCR beta CDR3 regions. The HTBI primer set was used in a first-round RT-PCR of the TCR CDR3. Using its own MiXCR run on the multiplex PCR reads, TCRdb lists one record per CDR3 protein. Of about 400,000 distinct CDR3 sequences in the sample, about 15% are singletons; the top ten hold 7.5% to 8%. This clonotype was detected ten times or more. The CDR3 extends over 11 amino acids. Trimming left V 7 bases short and J 6 bases short, with 9 bases between.

The chain carries TRBV12-3 or TRBV12-4 and TRBJ1-2, with TRBD1 as a possible D gene (6 bases). This TCR derives from a woman between 18 and 29 years old with Graves' hyperthyroidism. The sample was blood. CDR3 protein: CASKYRDGYTF. Here the CDR3 DNA reads TGTGCCAGCAAATACAGGGATGGCTACACCTTC.